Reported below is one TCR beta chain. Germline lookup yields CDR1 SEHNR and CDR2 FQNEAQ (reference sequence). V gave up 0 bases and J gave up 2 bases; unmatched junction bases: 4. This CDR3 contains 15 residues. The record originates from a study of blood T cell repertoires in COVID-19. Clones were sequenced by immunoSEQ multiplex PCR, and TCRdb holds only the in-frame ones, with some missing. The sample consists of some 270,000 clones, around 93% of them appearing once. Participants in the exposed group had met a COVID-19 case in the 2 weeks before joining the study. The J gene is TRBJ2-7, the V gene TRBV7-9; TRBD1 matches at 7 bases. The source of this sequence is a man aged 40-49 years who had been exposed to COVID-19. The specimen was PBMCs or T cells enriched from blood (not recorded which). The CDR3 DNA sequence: TGTGCCAGCAGCTTAGCGAAGGGGGCTGCCTACGAGCAGTACTTC. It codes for CASSLAKGAAYEQYF.